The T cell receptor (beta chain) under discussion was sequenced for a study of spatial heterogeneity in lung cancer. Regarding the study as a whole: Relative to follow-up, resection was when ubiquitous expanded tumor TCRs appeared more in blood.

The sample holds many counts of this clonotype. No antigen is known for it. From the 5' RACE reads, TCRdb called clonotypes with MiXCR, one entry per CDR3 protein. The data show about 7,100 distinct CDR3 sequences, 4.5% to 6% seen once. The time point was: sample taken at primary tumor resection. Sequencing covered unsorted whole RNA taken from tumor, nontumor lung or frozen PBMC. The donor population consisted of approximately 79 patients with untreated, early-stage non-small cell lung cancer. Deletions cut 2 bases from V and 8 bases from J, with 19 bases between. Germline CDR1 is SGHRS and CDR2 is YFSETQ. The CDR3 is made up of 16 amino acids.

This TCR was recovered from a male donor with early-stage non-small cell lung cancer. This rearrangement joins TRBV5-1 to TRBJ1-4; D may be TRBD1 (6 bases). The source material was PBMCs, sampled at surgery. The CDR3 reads CASSFVTDRRREKLFF. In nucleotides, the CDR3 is TGCGCCAGCAGCTTCGTGACAGACAGGAGACGGGAAAAACTGTTTTTT.